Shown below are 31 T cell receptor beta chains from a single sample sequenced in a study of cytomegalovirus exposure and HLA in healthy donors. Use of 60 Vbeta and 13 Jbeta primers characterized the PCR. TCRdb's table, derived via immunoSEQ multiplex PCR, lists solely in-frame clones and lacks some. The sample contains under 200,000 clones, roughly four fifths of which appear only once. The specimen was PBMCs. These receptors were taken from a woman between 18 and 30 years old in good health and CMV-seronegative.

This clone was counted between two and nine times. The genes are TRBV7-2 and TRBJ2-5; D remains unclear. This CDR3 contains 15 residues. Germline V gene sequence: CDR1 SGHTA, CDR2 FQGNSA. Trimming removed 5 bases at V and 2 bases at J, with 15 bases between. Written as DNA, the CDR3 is TGTGCCAGCAGCCTGGCCCCCGTATTACAAGAGACCCAGTACTTC. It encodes CASSLAPVLQETQYF. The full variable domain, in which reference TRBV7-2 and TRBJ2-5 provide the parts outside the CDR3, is GAGVSQSPSNKVTEKGKDVELRCDPISGHTALYWYRQSLGQGLEFLIYFQGNSAPDKSGLPSDRFSAERTGGSVSTLTIQRTQQEDSAVYLCASSLAPVLQETQYFGPGTRLLVL.

The CDR3 loop reads CASSTRGQGSYEQYF. The CDR3 nucleotides read TGTGCCAGCAGTACCCGCGGACAGGGGTCCTACGAGCAGTACTTC. The chain recombines TRBV27 with TRBJ2-7; 9 nucleotides line up with TRBD1. CDR1 is MNHEY, CDR2 SMNVEV, per germline (reference sequence). The CDR3 has 15 residues. The J segment lost 1 base and the V segment lost 5 bases, leaving 6 bases of the junction unmatched.

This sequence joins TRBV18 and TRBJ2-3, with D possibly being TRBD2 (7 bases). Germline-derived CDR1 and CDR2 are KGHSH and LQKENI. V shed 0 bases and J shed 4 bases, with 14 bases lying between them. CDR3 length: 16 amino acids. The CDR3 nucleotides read TGTGCCAGCTCACCACCGCCCAGGGGAGGGGCAGATACGCAGTATTTT. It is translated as CASSPPPRGGADTQYF.

This chain's CDR3 is CAVISTSGYEQYV. The CDR3 DNA is TGTGCCGTCATCAGTACTAGCGGCTACGAGCAGTACGTC. The chain recombines TRBV10-3 with TRBJ2-7; 8 bases line up with TRBD2. J lost 3 bases, V lost 11 bases, and 9 bases had no gene match. The CDR3 is 13 residues long. Germline V gene sequence: CDR1 ENHRY, CDR2 SYGVKD.

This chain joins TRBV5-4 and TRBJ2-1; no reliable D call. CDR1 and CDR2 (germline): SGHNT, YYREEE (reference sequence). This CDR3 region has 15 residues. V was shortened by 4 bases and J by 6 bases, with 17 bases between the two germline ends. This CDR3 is CASSPLGLERNEQFF. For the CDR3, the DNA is TGTGCCAGCAGCCCCCTCGGGTTAGAGCGCAATGAGCAGTTCTTC. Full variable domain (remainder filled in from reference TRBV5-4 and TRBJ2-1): ETGVTQSPTHLIKTRGQQVTLRCSSQSGHNTVSWYQQALGQGPQFIFQYYREEENGRGNFPPRFSGLQFPNYSSELNVNALELDDSALYLCASSPLGLERNEQFFGPGTRLTVL.

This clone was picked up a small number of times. This chain's CDR3 is CASSLVGSAAGNTEAFF. The DNA of the CDR3 is TGTGCCAGCAGTTTAGTGGGTTCTGCGGCTGGGAACACTGAAGCTTTCTTT. The chain employs TRBV27 and TRBJ1-1; D unclear. The CDR3 has 17 amino acids. The germline CDR1 and CDR2 sequences are MNHEY and SMNVEV (reference sequence). The V and J ends lost 2 bases and 1 base respectively, with 17 bases between them.

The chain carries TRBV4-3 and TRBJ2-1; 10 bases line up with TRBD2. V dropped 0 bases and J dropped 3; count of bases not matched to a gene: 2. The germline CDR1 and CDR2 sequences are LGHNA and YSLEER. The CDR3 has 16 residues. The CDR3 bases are TGCGCCAGCAGCCAAGATACTAGCGGGAACTACAATGAGCAGTTCTTC. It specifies CASSQDTSGNYNEQFF.

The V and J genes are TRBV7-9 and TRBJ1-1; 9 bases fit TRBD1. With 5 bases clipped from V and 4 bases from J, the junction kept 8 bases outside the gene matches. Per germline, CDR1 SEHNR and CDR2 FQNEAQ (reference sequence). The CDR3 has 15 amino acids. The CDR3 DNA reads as TGTGCCAGCAGCCTCACGGGACAGGGCGGCACTGAAGCTTTCTTT. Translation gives CASSLTGQGGTEAFF.

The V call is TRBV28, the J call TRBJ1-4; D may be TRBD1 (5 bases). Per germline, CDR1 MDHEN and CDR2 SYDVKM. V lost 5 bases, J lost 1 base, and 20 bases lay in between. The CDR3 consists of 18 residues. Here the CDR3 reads CASSPPGEGRGTNEKLFF. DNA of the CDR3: TGTGCCAGCAGTCCGCCCGGCGAAGGGAGGGGAACTAATGAAAAACTGTTTTTT.

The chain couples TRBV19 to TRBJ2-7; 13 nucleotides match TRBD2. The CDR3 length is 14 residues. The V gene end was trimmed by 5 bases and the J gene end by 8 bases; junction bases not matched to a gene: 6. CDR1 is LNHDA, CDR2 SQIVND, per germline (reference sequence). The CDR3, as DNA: TGTGCCAGTAGTCCCGGGACTAGCGGGGCTAAGCAGTACTTC. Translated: CASSPGTSGAKQYF.

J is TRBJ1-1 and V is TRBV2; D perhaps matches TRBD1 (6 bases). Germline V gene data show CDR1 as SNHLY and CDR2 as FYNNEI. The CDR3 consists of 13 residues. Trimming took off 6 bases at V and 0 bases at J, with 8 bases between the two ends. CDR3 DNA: TGTGCCAGCAGCCAGGGGTTGAACACTGAAGCTTTCTTT. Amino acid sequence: CASSQGLNTEAFF.

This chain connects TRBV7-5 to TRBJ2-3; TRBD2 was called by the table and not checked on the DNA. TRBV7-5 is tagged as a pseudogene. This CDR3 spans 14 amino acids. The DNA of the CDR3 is TGTGCCAGAAGCACTAGCGGGGGGAGAGATACGCAGTATTTT. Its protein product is CARSTSGGRDTQYF.

CDR3: CASSRGGTGRRRGNQPQHF. In DNA form, the CDR3 reads TGTGCCAGTAGTCGAGGGGGGACAGGGAGGCGACGGGGCAATCAGCCCCAGCATTTT. The rearrangement uses TRBV19 and TRBJ1-5; the match to TRBD1 covers 9 bases. This CDR3 contains 19 residues. J lost 2 bases, V lost 5 bases, and 16 bases had no gene match. Germline V gene sequence: CDR1 LNHDA, CDR2 SQIVND (reference sequence).

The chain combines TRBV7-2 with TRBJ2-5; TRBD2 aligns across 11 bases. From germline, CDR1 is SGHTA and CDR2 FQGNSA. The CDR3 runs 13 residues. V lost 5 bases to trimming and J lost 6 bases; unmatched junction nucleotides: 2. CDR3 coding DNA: TGTGCCAGCAGCACTAGCGGGGGCCAGACCCAGTACTTC. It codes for CASSTSGGQTQYF. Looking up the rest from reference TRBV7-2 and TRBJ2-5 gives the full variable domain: GAGVSQSPSNKVTEKGKDVELRCDPISGHTALYWYRQSLGQGLEFLIYFQGNSAPDKSGLPSDRFSAERTGGSVSTLTIQRTQQEDSAVYLCASSTSGGQTQYFGPGTRLLVL.

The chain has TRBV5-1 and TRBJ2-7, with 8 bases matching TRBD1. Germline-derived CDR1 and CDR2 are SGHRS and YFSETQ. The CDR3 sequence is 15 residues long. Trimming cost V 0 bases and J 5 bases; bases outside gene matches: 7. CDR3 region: CASSLAWTGYDEQYF. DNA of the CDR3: TGCGCCAGCAGCTTGGCGTGGACAGGGTACGACGAGCAGTACTTC.

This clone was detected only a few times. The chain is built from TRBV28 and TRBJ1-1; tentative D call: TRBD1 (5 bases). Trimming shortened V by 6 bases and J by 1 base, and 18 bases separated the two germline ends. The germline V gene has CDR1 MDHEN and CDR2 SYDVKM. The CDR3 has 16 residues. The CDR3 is CASSPPRGTPNTEAFF. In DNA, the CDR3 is TGTGCCAGCAGCCCCCCCCGCGGGACCCCGAACACTGAAGCTTTCTTT. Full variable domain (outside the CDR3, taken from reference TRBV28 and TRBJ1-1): DVKVTQSSRYLVKRTGEKVFLECVQDMDHENMFWYRQDPGLGLRLIYFSYDVKMKEKGDIPEGYSVSREKKERFSLILESASTNQTSMYLCASSPPRGTPNTEAFFGQGTRLTVV.

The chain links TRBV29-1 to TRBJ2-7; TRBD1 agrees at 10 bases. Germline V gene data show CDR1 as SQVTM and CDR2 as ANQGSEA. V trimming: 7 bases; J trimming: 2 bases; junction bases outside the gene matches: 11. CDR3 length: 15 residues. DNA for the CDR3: TGCAGCGCCATTACCGGGACAGGGGTCCCCTACGAGCAGTACTTC. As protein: CSAITGTGVPYEQYF.

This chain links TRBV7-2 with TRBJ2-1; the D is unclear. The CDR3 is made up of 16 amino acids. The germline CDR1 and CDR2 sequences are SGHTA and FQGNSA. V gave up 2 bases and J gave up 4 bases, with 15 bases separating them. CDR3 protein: CASSLQGAAGYNEQFF. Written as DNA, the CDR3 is TGTGCCAGCAGCTTACAAGGCGCGGCTGGATACAATGAGCAGTTCTTC.

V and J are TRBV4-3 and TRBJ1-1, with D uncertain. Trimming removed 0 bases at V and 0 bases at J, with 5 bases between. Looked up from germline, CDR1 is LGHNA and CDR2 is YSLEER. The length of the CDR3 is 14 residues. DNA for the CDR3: TGCGCCAGCAGCCAAGACGAGGTGAACACTGAAGCTTTCTTT. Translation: CASSQDEVNTEAFF.

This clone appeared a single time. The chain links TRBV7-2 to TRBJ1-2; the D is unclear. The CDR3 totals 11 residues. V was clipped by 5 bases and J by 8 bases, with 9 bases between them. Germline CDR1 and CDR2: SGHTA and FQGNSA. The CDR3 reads CASSLSSGYTF. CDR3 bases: TGTGCCAGCAGCCTCTCTAGCGGCTACACCTTC.

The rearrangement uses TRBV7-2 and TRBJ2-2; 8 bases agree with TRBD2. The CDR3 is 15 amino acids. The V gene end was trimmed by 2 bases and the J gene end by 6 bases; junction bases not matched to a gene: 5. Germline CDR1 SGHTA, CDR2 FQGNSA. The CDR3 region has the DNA TGTGCCAGCAGCTTATCCAGCGGGAGTCCCGGGGAGCTGTTTTTT. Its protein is CASSLSSGSPGELFF.

CDR3 bases: TGTGCCAGCAGCGGTCAGGGTAGCATCGGCTATGGCTACACCTTC. Protein sequence: CASSGQGSIGYGYTF. The chain recombines TRBV7-2 with TRBJ1-2; D possibly corresponds to TRBD1 (5 bases). CDR1 is SGHTA, CDR2 FQGNSA, per germline. Trimming removed 5 bases from V and 4 bases from J, with 17 bases in between. The CDR3 is 15 amino acids. The complete variable domain, with remaining parts taken from reference TRBV7-2 and TRBJ1-2, reads GAGVSQSPSNKVTEKGKDVELRCDPISGHTALYWYRQSLGQGLEFLIYFQGNSAPDKSGLPSDRFSAERTGGSVSTLTIQRTQQEDSAVYLCASSGQGSIGYGYTFGSGTRLTVV.

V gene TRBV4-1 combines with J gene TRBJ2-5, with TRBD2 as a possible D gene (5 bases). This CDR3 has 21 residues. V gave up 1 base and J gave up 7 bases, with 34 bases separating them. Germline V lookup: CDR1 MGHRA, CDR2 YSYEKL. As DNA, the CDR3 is TGCGCCAGCAGCCAAGCCGAAGCTTACTTTAAGCTGGACTCGTCGTTCGTGACCCAGTACTTC. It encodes CASSQAEAYFKLDSSFVTQYF.

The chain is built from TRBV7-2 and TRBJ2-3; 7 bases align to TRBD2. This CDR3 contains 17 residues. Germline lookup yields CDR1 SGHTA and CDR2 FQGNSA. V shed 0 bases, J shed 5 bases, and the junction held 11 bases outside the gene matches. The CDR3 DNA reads TGTGCCAGCAGCTTAGCGCCGGGGGGAGGGCCTGGAGATACGCAGTATTTT. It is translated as CASSLAPGGGPGDTQYF. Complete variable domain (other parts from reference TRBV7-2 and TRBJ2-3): GAGVSQSPSNKVTEKGKDVELRCDPISGHTALYWYRQSLGQGLEFLIYFQGNSAPDKSGLPSDRFSAERTGGSVSTLTIQRTQQEDSAVYLCASSLAPGGGPGDTQYFGPGTRLTVL.

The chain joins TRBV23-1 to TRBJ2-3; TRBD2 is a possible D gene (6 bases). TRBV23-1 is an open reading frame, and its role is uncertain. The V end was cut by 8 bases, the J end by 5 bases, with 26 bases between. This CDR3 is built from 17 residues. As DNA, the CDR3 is TGCGCCAGCCCACCTTCCACCTGCAGAAGGAGGGAAGATACGCAGTATTTT. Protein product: CASPPSTCRRREDTQYF.

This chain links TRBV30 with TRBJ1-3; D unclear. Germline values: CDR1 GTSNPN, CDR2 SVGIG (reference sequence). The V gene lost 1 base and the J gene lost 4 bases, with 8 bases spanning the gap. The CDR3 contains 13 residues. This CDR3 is CAWSAGQGNTIYF. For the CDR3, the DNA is TGTGCCTGGAGTGCAGGTCAGGGAAACACCATATATTTT.

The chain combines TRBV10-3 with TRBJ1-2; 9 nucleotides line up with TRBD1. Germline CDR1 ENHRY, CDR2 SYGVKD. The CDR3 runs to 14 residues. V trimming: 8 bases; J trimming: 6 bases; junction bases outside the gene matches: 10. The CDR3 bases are TGTGCCATCGGCTCAAGAACAGGGGGCAATGGCTACACCTTC. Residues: CAIGSRTGGNGYTF.

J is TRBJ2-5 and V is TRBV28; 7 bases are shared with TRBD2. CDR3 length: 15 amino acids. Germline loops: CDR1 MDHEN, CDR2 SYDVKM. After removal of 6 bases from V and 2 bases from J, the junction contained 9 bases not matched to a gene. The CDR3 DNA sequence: TGTGCCAGCAGACCCGGACTAGAAGGGCAAGAGACCCAGTACTTC. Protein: CASRPGLEGQETQYF.

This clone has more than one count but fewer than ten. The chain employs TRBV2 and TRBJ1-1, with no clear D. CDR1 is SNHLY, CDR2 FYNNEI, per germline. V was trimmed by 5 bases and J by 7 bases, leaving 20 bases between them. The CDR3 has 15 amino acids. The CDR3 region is CASSHVLYRIGEAFF. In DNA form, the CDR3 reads TGTGCCAGCAGTCACGTTTTATACAGAATCGGTGAAGCTTTCTTT.

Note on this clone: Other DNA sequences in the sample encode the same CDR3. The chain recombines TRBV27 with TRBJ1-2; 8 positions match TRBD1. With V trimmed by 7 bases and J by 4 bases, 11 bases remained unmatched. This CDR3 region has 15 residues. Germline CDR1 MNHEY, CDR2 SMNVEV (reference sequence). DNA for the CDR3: TGTGCCAGCAAGGGATTCAGGGGGCGCGCCTATGGCTACACCTTC. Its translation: CASKGFRGRAYGYTF.

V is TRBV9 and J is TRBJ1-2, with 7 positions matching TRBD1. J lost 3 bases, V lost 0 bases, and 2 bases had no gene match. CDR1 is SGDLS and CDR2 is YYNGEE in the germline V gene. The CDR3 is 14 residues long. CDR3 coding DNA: TGTGCCAGCAGCGTAGTAACAGGGGACTATGGCTACACCTTC. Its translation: CASSVVTGDYGYTF.